Below, one T cell receptor beta chain is given with its context. The record originates from a study of cytomegalovirus exposure and HLA in healthy donors. Study in general: The approximately 130 validation repertoires and the approximately 700 first-cohort repertoires shared a platform, a later analysis reported.

J lost 3 bases, V lost 1 base, and 8 bases had no gene match. Germline V lookup: CDR1 SGHRS, CDR2 YFSETQ. This CDR3 comprises 17 residues. The repertoire was sequenced with immunoSEQ multiplex PCR; TCRdb's copy has only in-frame clones and lacks some. The table shows some 160,000 clones, with just over 90% occurring only once. The sequence derives from a man younger than 35 in good health and CMV-seronegative. Sequenced material: PBMCs. The rearrangement uses TRBV5-1 and TRBJ2-3, with TRBD2 matching 10 bases. The CDR3 loop is CASSLHGLAVRTDTQYF. The CDR3, as DNA: TGCGCCAGCAGCTTGCACGGACTAGCGGTGAGGACAGATACGCAGTATTTT.